Below, 15 T cell receptor beta chains from the same sample are listed, as sequenced in a study of OX40 agonist ivuxolimab in advanced cancers. Clones were sequenced by immunoSEQ multiplex PCR, and TCRdb holds only the in-frame ones, with some missing. The sample carries some 55,000 clones, approximately 90% recorded once. Sample: CD4+ or CD8+ T cells sorted from blood, taken in a trial of the OX40 agonist ivuxolimab. The receptors were gathered from an adult with an advanced solid tumor such as melanoma, head and neck, liver or kidney cancer.

The CDR3 is CASTPGGSFNQPQHF. CDR3 nucleotides: TGTGCCAGTACTCCTGGGGGCAGTTTCAATCAGCCCCAGCATTTT. This sequence joins TRBV19 and TRBJ1-5, with D possibly matching TRBD1 (6 bases). Trimming shortened V by 7 bases and J by 3 bases, and 16 bases separated the two germline ends. In germline, CDR1 is LNHDA, CDR2 SQIVND (reference sequence). The CDR3 extends over 15 amino acids.

V gene TRBV5-1 combines with J gene TRBJ2-2; TRBD2 matches 8 bases. The junction had 10 bases not matched to a gene; V was cut back by 4 bases and J by 5 bases. The CDR3 extends over 16 amino acids. Germline assignment: CDR1 SGHRS and CDR2 YFSETQ. CDR3 residues: CASSRSREGRTGELFF. The DNA for the CDR3 is TGCGCCAGCAGCCGTAGCCGGGAGGGCCGGACCGGGGAGCTGTTTTTT.

The chain combines TRBV28 with TRBJ2-7; tentative D call: TRBD2 (5 bases). The CDR3 contains 16 residues. Per germline, CDR1 MDHEN and CDR2 SYDVKM. V shed 3 bases and J shed 4 bases, with 19 bases lying between them. CDR3 nucleotide sequence: TGTGCCAGCAGTTTCGGGAAAGGCTCCCCTCGGTACGAGCAGTACTTC. Amino acid sequence: CASSFGKGSPRYEQYF.

DNA for the CDR3: TGTGCCAGCAGCTTCTTCACTAGCGGGAGGGGAGAGACCCAGTACTTC. This codes for CASSFFTSGRGETQYF. The V call is TRBV5-5, the J call TRBJ2-5, with 13 bases fitting TRBD2. The CDR3 runs 16 residues. J lost 4 bases, V lost 2 bases, and 5 bases had no gene match. The V gene's germline CDR1 is SGHKS and CDR2 YYEKEE (reference sequence).

V usage is TRBV6-6 and J usage is TRBJ2-1, with 9 bases that match TRBD2. There are 14 residues in the CDR3. The V and J ends lost 6 bases and 2 bases, in that order; junction bases with no gene match: 2. The germline CDR1 and CDR2 sequences are MNHNY and SVGAGI (reference sequence). The CDR3 region has the DNA TGTGCCAGCAGGACTAGCGGCCCCTACAATGAGCAGTTCTTC. Its translation: CASRTSGPYNEQFF.

This clone was detected only once. The chain couples TRBV2 to TRBJ1-5; 7 bases line up with TRBD1. CDR3 length equals 14 residues. V trimming: 6 bases; J trimming: 6 bases; junction bases outside the gene matches: 8. Germline CDR1 and CDR2: SNHLY and FYNNEI. This CDR3 reads CASRTGRVGQPQHF. The CDR3 DNA reads TGTGCCAGCAGGACAGGGCGGGTCGGTCAGCCCCAGCATTTT.

This chain joins TRBV28 and TRBJ2-2, with TRBD1 matching over 8 bases. CDR1 is MDHEN and CDR2 is SYDVKM in the germline V gene. J gave up 4 bases and V 6 bases, and 1 base lay outside the gene matches. The CDR3 loop spans 13 amino acids. CDR3 sequence (DNA): TGTGCCAGCAGCGACAGGGGCACCGGGGAGCTGTTTTTT. It codes for CASSDRGTGELFF.

This clone has just a few counts. The chain recombines TRBV6-1 with TRBJ2-7; TRBD2 is a possible D gene (5 bases). Trimming pared 5 bases from V and 6 bases from J, leaving 8 bases between. Germline CDR1 is MNHNS and CDR2 is SASEGT. This CDR3 is 11 amino acids long. Written as DNA, the CDR3 is TGTGCCAGCAGTTACGGGGTCGAGCAGTACTTC. This translates into CASSYGVEQYF.

The gene calls are TRBV27 and TRBJ2-5; D could derive from TRBD1 or TRBD2 (5 bases each). The V end lost 5 bases, the J end lost 13 bases, and 17 bases lay between the germline ends. CDR3 size: 12 residues. Per germline, CDR1 MNHEY and CDR2 SMNVEV (reference sequence). The CDR3 nucleotides read TGTGCCAGCAGTACCAAGGGACGATCGACGTACTTC. Translating gives CASSTKGRSTYF.

The rearrangement links TRBV28 to TRBJ2-6; D is unclear. The V end lost 1 base, the J end lost 3 bases, and 10 bases lay between the germline ends. The germline V gene has CDR1 MDHEN and CDR2 SYDVKM. This CDR3 is built from 16 residues. CDR3 amino acids: CASSLSLSYGANVLTF. Here the CDR3 DNA reads TGTGCCAGCAGTTTATCCTTATCCTATGGGGCCAACGTCCTGACTTTC.

The DNA for the CDR3 is TGCAGCGTTGCTACGTCCGCCCTGAACTATGGCTACACCTTC. Residues: CSVATSALNYGYTF. The rearrangement joins TRBV29-1 to TRBJ1-2; unclear D gene. The CDR3 length is 14 residues. Germline CDR1 reads SQVTM; CDR2 reads ANQGSEA. Trimming took 4 bases from V and 2 from J, leaving 14 bases between them.

V gene TRBV21-1 combines with J gene TRBJ2-1; TRBD2 reflects the table's D call only, with no check against the DNA. TRBV21-1 is a recognized pseudogene. The CDR3 spans 12 residues. CDR3 loop: CARFGLAYEQFF. The CDR3 bases are TGTGCCAGATTCGGACTAGCCTATGAGCAGTTCTTC.

This chain joins TRBV11-3 and TRBJ2-7; TRBD1 aligns across 7 bases. The germline V gene encodes CDR1 SGHNT and CDR2 YENEEA. The CDR3 consists of 14 residues. The J segment lost 5 bases and the V segment lost 5 bases, leaving 9 bases of the junction unmatched. CDR3 in DNA: TGTGCCAGCAGCGTCGACAGGGAAGGGGACGAGCAGTACTTC. It codes for CASSVDREGDEQYF.

V and J are TRBV5-4 and TRBJ2-2; D is tentatively TRBD1 or TRBD2 (5 bases each). The germline V and J ends were trimmed by 0 bases and 1 base, with 13 bases remaining between them. The CDR3 has 17 residues. The germline CDR1 and CDR2 sequences are SGHNT and YYREEE (reference sequence). CDR3: CASSLASGPLNTGELFF. As DNA, the CDR3 is TGTGCCAGCAGCTTGGCCTCGGGGCCCCTGAACACCGGGGAGCTGTTTTTT. Full variable domain (outside the CDR3, taken from reference TRBV5-4 and TRBJ2-2): ETGVTQSPTHLIKTRGQQVTLRCSSQSGHNTVSWYQQALGQGPQFIFQYYREEENGRGNFPPRFSGLQFPNYSSELNVNALELDDSALYLCASSLASGPLNTGELFFGEGSRLTVL.

The chain recombines TRBV2 with TRBJ2-7; TRBD1 or TRBD2 may be the D gene (6 bases each). Germline CDR1 reads SNHLY; CDR2 reads FYNNEI. The CDR3 contains 13 residues. Trimming took 10 bases from V and 4 from J, leaving 17 bases between them. CDR3: CATGVRGRYEQYF. CDR3 DNA: TGTGCCACAGGGGTCCGGGGGCGTTACGAGCAGTACTTC. The full variable domain, rest sourced from reference TRBV2 and TRBJ2-7, is EPEVTQTPSHQVTQMGQEVILRCVPISNHLYFYWYRQILGQKVEFLVSFYNNEISEKSEIFDDQFSVERPDGSNFTLKIRSTKLEDSAMYFCATGVRGRYEQYFGPGTRLTVT.